This T cell receptor (beta chain) was profiled in a study of blood T cell repertoires in COVID-19. Study in general: Italy, Spain and the United States were the sources of the convalescent and acute COVID-19 samples. The cDNA or gDNA used as material had been derived from T cells, B-cell-depleted T cells, or PBMCs.

Trimming removed 7 bases at V and 0 bases at J, with 13 bases between. The CDR3 is 15 amino acids. Germline V gives CDR1 MDHEN, CDR2 SYDVKM. Original methodology: Nucleated cell number was recorded as an estimate derived from reference gene primer amplification. Sequencing used immunoSEQ multiplex PCR; TCRdb keeps in-frame clones, though not all of them. Clone size and the V and J calls come from that table; the DNA yielded D and trimming. The sample consists of around 140,000 clones, about 80% of them appearing once. Sequenced material: peripheral blood. The source of this sequence is a woman aged 60-70 years with acute or convalescent COVID-19. The chain links TRBV28 to TRBJ1-3, with a weak D call TRBD1 (5 bases). The CDR3 sequence: CASNFFQGSGNTIYF. The DNA for the CDR3 is TGTGCCAGCAACTTCTTTCAGGGCTCTGGAAACACCATATATTTT.